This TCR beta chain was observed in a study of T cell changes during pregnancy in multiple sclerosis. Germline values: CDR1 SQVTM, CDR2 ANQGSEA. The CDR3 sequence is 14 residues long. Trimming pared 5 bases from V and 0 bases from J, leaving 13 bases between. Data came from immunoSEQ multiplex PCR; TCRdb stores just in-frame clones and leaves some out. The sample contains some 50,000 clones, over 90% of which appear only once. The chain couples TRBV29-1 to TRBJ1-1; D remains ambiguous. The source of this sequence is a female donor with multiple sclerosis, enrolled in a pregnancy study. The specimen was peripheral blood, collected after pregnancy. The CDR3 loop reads CSVLQFGMNTEAFF. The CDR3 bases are TGCAGCGTTTTGCAGTTTGGCATGAACACTGAAGCTTTCTTT.